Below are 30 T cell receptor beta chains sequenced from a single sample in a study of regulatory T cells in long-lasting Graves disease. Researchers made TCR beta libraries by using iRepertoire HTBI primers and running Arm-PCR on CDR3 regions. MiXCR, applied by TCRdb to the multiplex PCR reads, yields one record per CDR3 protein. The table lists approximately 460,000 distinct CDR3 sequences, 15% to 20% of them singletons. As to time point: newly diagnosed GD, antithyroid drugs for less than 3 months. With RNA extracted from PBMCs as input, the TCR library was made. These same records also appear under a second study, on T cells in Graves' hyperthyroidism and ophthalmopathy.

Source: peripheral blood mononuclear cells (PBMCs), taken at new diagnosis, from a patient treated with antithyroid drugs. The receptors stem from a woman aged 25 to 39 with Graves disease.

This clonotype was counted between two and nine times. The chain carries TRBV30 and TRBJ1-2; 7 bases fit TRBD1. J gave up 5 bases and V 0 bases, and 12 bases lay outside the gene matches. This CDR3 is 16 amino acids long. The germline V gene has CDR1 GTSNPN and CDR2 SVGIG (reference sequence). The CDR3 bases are TGTGCCTGGAGTGTAAATATTAGGGGGCCGGAGTATGGCTACACCTTC. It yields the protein CAWSVNIRGPEYGYTF.

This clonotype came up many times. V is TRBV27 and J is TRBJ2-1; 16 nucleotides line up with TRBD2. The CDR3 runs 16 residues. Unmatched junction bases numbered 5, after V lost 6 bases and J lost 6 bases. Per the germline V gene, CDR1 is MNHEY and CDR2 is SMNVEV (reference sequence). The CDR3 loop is CASSVGLAGGRNEQFF. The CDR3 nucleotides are TGTGCCAGCAGCGTGGGACTAGCGGGAGGGCGCAATGAGCAGTTCTTC.

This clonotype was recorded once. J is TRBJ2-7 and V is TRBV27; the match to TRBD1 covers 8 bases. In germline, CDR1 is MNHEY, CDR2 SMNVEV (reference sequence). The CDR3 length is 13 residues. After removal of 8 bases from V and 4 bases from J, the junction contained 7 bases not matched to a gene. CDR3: CASGTGPVYEQYF. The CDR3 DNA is TGTGCCAGCGGGACAGGACCCGTTTACGAGCAGTACTTC.

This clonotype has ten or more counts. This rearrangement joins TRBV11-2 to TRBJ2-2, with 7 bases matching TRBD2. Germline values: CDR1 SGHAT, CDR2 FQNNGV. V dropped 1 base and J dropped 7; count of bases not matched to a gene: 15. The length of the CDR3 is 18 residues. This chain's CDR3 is CASSLVGGRPVLGGELFF. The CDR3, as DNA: TGTGCCAGCAGCTTAGTGGGAGGGCGGCCCGTCTTGGGCGGGGAGCTGTTTTTT.

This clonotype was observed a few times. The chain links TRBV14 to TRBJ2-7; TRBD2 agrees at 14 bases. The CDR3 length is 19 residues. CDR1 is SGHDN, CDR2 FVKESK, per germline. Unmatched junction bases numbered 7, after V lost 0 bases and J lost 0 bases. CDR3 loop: CASSQEGTSGSLSSYEQYF. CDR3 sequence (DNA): TGTGCCAGCAGCCAAGAGGGGACTAGCGGGAGTCTGAGCTCCTACGAGCAGTACTTC.

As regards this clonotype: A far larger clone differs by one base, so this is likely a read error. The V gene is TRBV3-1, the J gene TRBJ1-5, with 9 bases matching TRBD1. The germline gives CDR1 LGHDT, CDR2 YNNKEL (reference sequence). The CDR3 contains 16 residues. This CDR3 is CASSGQGWGGNRPQHF. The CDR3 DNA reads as TGCGCCAGCAGTGGACAGGGGTGGGGGGGCAATCGGCCCCAGCATTTT.

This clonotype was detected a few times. In DNA form, the CDR3 reads TGTGCCAGCAGTTTCCCTAGCGGGGGAGCCTACAATGAGCAGTTCTTC. Translated, it gives CASSFPSGGAYNEQFF. This rearrangement joins TRBV5-6 to TRBJ2-1; 10 bases match TRBD2. The trim removed 5 bases at V and 2 bases at J, leaving 7 bases unmatched. Germline V CDR1 and CDR2: SGHDT, YYEEEE. The CDR3 length is 16 residues.

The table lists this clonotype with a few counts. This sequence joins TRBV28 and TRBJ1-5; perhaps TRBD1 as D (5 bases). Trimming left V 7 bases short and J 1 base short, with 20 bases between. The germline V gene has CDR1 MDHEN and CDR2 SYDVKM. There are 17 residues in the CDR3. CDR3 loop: CASTPPVLRQSNQPQHF. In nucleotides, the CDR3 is TGTGCCAGCACCCCCCCGGTTTTGAGACAGAGCAATCAGCCCCAGCATTTT.

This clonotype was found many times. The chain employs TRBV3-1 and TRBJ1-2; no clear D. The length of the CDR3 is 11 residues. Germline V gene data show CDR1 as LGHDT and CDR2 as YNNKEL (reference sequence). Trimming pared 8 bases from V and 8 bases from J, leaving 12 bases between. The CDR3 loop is CASGLGEGYTF. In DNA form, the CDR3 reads TGTGCCAGCGGGCTAGGTGAGGGCTACACCTTC. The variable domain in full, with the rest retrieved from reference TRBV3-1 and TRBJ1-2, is DTAVSQTPKYLVTQMGNDKSIKCEQNLGHDTMYWYKQDSKKFLKIMFSYNNKELIINETVPNRFSPKSPDKAHLNLHINSLELGDSAVYFCASGLGEGYTFGSGTRLTVV.

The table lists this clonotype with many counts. The CDR3 DNA sequence: TGTGCCAGCAGTCTACTTCAAGGGACCTACGAGCAGTACTTC. Amino acids: CASSLLQGTYEQYF. The V call is TRBV7-3, the J call TRBJ2-7; D is ambiguous. The CDR3 runs to 14 residues. Trimming took off 6 bases at V and 2 bases at J, with 14 bases between the two ends. The V gene's germline CDR1 is SGHTA and CDR2 FQGTGA.

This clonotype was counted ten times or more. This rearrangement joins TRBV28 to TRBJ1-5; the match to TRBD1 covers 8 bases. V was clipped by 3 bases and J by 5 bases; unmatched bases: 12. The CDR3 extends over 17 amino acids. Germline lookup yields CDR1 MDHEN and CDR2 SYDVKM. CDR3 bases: TGTGCCAGCAGTTTTCCGCCCGGACAGGGCTACGATCAGCCCCAGCATTTT. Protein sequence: CASSFPPGQGYDQPQHF. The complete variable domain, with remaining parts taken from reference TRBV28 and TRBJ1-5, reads DVKVTQSSRYLVKRTGEKVFLECVQDMDHENMFWYRQDPGLGLRLIYFSYDVKMKEKGDIPEGYSVSREKKERFSLILESASTNQTSMYLCASSFPPGQGYDQPQHFGDGTRLSIL.

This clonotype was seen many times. The DNA of the CDR3 is TGTGCCAGCAGTTTATATACGGGAGGGTTCGCGAACACCGGGGAGCTGTTTTTT. Translation gives CASSLYTGGFANTGELFF. The chain is built from TRBV28 and TRBJ2-2; 8 bases are a match to TRBD2. J lost 0 bases, V lost 1 base, and 7 bases had no gene match. This CDR3 region has 18 residues. Germline lookup yields CDR1 MDHEN and CDR2 SYDVKM.

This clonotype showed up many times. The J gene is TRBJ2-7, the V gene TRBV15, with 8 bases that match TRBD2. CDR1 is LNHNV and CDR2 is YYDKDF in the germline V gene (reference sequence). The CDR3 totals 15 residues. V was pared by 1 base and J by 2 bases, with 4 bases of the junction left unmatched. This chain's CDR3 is CATSRVGLGPYEQYF. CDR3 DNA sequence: TGTGCCACCAGCAGAGTGGGACTAGGGCCCTACGAGCAGTACTTC.

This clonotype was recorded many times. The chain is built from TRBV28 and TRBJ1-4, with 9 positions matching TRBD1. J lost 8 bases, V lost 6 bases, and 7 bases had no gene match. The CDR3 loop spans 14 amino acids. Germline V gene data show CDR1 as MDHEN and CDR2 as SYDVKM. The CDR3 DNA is TGTGCCAGCAGGACACAGGGGGCTGGCGAAAAACTGTTTTTT. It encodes CASRTQGAGEKLFF.

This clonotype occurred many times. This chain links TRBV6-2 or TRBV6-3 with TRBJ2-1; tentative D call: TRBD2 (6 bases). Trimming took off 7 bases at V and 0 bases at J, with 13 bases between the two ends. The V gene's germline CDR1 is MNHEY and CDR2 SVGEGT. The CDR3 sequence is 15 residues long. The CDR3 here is CASIPGLGSYNEQFF. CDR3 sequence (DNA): TGTGCCAGCATTCCGGGACTCGGCTCCTACAATGAGCAGTTCTTC.

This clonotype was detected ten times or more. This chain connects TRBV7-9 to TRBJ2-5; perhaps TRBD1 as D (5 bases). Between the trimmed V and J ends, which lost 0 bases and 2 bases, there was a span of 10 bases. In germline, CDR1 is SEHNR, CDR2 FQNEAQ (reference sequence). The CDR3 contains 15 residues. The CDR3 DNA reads TGTGCCAGCAGCTTAGCGCTTCGACAGCAAGAGACCCAGTACTTC. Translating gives CASSLALRQQETQYF.

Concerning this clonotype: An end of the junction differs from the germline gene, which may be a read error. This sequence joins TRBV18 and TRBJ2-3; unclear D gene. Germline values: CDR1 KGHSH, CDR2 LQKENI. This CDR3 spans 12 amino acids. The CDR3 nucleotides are TGTGCCAGCTCACCCGACACAGATGCGCAGTATTTT. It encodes CASSPDTDAQYF.

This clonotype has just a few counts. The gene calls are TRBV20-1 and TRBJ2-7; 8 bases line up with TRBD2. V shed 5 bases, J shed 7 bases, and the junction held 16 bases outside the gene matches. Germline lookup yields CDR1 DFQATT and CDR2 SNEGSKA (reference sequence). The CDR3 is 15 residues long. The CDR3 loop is CSAPPGGGLAREQYF. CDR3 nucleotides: TGCAGTGCTCCCCCCGGGGGGGGTTTGGCGCGAGAGCAGTACTTC.

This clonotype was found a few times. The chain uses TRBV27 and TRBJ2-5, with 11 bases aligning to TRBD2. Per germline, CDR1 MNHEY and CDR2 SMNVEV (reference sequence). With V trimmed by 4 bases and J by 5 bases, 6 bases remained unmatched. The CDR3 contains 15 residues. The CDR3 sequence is CASSSLAGGMETQYF. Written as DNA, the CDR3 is TGTGCCAGCAGTTCCTTAGCGGGAGGGATGGAGACCCAGTACTTC.

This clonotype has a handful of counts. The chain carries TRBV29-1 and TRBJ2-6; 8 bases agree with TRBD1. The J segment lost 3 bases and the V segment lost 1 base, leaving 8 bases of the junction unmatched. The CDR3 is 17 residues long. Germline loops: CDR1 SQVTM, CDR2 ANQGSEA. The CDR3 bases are TGCAGCGTTGAAGGGGAGCAGGGGGCTAGTGGGGCCAACGTCCTGACTTTC. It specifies CSVEGEQGASGANVLTF. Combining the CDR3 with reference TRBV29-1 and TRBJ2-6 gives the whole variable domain SAVISQKPSRDICQRGTSLTIQCQVDSQVTMMFWYRQQPGQSLTLIATANQGSEATYESGFVIDKFPISRPNLTFSTLTVSNMSPEDSSIYLCSVEGEQGASGANVLTFGAGSRLTVL.

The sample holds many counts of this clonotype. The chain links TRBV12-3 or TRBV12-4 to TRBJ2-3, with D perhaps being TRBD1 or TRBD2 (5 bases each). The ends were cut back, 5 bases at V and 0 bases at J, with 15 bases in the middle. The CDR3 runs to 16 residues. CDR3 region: CASSPGRPSSTDTQYF. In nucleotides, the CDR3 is TGTGCCAGCAGTCCGGGGCGGCCCTCTAGCACAGATACGCAGTATTTT.

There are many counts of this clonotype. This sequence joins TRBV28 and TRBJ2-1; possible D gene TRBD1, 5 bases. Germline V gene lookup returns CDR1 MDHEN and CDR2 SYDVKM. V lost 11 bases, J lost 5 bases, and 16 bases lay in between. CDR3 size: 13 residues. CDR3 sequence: CAYGASGDNEQFF. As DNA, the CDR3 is TGTGCCTATGGGGCCTCAGGAGACAATGAGCAGTTCTTC.

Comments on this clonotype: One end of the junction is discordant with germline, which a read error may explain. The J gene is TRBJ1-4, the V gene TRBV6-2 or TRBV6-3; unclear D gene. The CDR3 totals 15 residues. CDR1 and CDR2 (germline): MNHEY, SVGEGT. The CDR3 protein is CASSYSETPNEELFF. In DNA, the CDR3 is TGTGCCAGCAGTTACTCCGAGACACCAAATGAAGAACTGTTTTTT.

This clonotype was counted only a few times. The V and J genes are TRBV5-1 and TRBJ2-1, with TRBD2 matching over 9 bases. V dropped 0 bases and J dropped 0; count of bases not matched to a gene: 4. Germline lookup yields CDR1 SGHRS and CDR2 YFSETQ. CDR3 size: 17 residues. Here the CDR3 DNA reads TGCGCCAGCAGCTTGGCCGGAGCGGGAGGCTCCTACAATGAGCAGTTCTTC. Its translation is CASSLAGAGGSYNEQFF.

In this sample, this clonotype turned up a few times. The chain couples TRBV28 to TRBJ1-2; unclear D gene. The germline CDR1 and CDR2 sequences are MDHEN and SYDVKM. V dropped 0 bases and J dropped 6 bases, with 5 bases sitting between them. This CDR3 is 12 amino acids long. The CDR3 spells CASSLWPDGYTF. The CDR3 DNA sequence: TGTGCCAGCAGTTTATGGCCTGATGGCTACACCTTC.

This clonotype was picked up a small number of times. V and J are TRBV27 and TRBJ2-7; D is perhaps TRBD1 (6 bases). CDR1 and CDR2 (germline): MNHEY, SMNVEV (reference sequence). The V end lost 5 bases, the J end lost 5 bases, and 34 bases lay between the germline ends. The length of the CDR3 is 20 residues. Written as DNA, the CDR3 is TGTGCCAGCAGTCAACTGATATCCCTCGAAGGGGTACAGGGCTACCACGAGCAGTACTTC. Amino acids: CASSQLISLEGVQGYHEQYF.

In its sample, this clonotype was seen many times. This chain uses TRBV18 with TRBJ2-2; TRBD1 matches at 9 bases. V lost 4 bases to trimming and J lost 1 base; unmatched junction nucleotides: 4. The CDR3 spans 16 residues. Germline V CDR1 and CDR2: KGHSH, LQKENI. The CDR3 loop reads CASSLTGGQNTGELFF. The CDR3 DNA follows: TGTGCCAGCTCACTAACAGGGGGCCAGAACACCGGGGAGCTGTTTTTT. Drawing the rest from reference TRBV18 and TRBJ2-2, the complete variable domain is NAGVMQNPRHLVRRRGQEARLRCSPMKGHSHVYWYRQLPEEGLKFMVYLQKENIIDESGMPKERFSAEFPKEGPSILRIQQVVRGDSAAYFCASSLTGGQNTGELFFGEGSRLTVL.

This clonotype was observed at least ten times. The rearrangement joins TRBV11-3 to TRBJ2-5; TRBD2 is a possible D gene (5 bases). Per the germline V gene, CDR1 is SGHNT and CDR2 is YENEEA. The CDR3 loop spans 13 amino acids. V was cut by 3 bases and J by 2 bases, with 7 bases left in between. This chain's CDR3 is CASSFPGQETQYF. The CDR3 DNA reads TGTGCCAGCAGCTTCCCGGGGCAAGAGACCCAGTACTTC.

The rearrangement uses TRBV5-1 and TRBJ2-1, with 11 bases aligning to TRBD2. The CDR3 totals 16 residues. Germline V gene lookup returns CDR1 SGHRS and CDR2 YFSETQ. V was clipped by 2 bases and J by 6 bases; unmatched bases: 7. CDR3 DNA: TGCGCCAGCAGCTTCTTAGCGGGAGGGCGGGGCAATGAGCAGTTCTTC. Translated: CASSFLAGGRGNEQFF.

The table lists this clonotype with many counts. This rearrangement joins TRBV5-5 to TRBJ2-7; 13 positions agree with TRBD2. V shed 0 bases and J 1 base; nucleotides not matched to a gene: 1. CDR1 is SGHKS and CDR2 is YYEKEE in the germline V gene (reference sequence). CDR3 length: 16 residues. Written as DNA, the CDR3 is TGTGCCAGCAGCTTGGGGACTAGCGGGAGTTCCTACGAGCAGTACTTC. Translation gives CASSLGTSGSSYEQYF. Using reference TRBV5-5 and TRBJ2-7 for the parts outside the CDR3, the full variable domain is DAGVTQSPTHLIKTRGQQVTLRCSPISGHKSVSWYQQVLGQGPQFIFQYYEKEERGRGNFPDRFSARQFPNYSSELNVNALLLGDSALYLCASSLGTSGSSYEQYFGPGTRLTVT.